This T cell receptor (beta chain) stems from a study of shared clonotypes between healthy human individuals (dated by TCRdb to between 2020 and 2021). General notes on the study: Two women and a few men aged 18 to 49 years were included in the cohort. For each donor, CD4 naive and CD4 memory were each run on three plates, CD8 naive on two plates, and CD8 memory on one plate. The study deeply sequenced blood TCR repertoires of about five healthy adults to estimate repertoire size and the extent of clonotype sharing between individuals. To increase sequencing depth and limit assay-specific biases, different laboratories used diverse techniques to prepare libraries and sequence TCR repertoires. Each donor's leukapheresis produced roughly between roughly 0.85 and 9.5 billion PBMCs.

Using the deep immunoSEQ assay, multiplex PCR amplified TCR CDR3 regions from genomic DNA. Extracted genomic DNA from each cell subset was spread evenly across all wells of several immunoSEQ 96-well plates, with each plate serving as a replicate. Each replicate PCR for sorted subsets received 200 ng genomic DNA, equal to 28,000 or so T cell genomes. Purified libraries were measured with a Qubit 3.0 fluorometer, size-checked on a Bioanalyzer 2100, and measured again with the KAPA Library Quantification kit. A separate single-read 150-cycle Illumina NextSeq 550 flow cell was used to sequence each immunoSEQ 96-well plate. The published analysis was carried out like this. The immunoSEQ output contained only junctional sequences without quality scores, so filtering could not match that applied to full-length reads. Sequences were annotated with PyIR, a Python wrapper for IgBLAST v1.9, using IMGT germline references to assign V/J genes and CDR3. Reads were filtered out if the reads had weak V/J assignments (E-value above 1e-6), no CDR3, stop codons, out-of-frame junctions, or ambiguous translated residues. V3J clonotypes were defined by identical inferred V gene, J gene, and CDR3 amino acid sequence. Percentage overlap between repertoires was computed as shared unique clonotypes divided by the size of the smaller repertoire. Repertoire richness was assessed with RTK rarefaction, the Chao1 estimator, and Recon v2.1 estimates of unobserved clonotypes. OLGA was used to compute generation probabilities for all TCRbeta clonotypes that the gDNA method yielded from a few donors. As stored in TCRdb, this immuneACCESS dataset retains in-frame rearrangements with V and J assigned. A fraction of the clones does not appear; measured against another copy, unresolved V genes explain less than half of the discrepancy, and the remainder lacks a known reason. The V and J calls and clone size are taken from that table; D and trimming were inferred from the DNA. The sample has about 580,000 clones on record, 95% to 98% of them singletons. The top ten clones comprise 0.3% of the sample.

About this clone: What this receptor recognizes is not known. No much larger clone is present one base from it, and per-base qualities are unavailable.

Points the paper makes about the study in general: Estimated clonotype richness was generally larger for naive than for memory subsets. Rarefaction of sorted-subset datasets indicated incomplete sequencing despite the large sequencing depth. Pairwise subsampling indicated that sequencing depth was expected to affect the degree of clonotype sharing among donors. Sampling was restricted to blood, and TCR repertoires in tissue are likely to differ from TCR repertoires in blood. The genetic and exposure-history diversity represented was limited by the small number of donors. Compared with non-shared clonotypes, clonotypes shared by all four sorted-subset donors had higher generation probabilities. Sharing across several donors was observed for 4.5% to 6.5% of naive CD4, over 3% of naive CD8, over 2% of memory CD4, and around 0.44% of memory CD8 clonotypes.

The germline V gene (reference sequence) provides CDR1 PRHDT and CDR2 FYEKMQ. From V the trimming removes 1 base and from J it removes 5 bases, while the gene matches leave 5 bases of the junction unaccounted for. Inclusive of the bounding cysteine and phenylalanine, the CDR3 is 16 residues long. Of all the DNA, just the CDR3 is kept, 48 bases in frame from base 1. CD8 naive samples were obtained by positive selection for CCR7 among CD45RO-negative cells, yielding a CD45RA+CCR7+ population from which TemRA cells were excluded. The donors were healthy, HIV-negative adults who had no recently reported acute infections or vaccinations. Every donor was a Caucasian adult living in Nashville, Tennessee, USA. After blood collection by leukapheresis, PBMCs were isolated using Ficoll-Histopaque density gradient centrifugation and then cryopreserved in the vapor phase of liquid nitrogen. Purity and quantity of every magnetically sorted T cell population were checked by analytical flow cytometry. From each sorted fraction, genomic DNA was isolated and quantified by UV absorbance on a Nanodrop 2000c.

The chain uses TRBV13 and TRBJ2-1, and 10 junction bases match TRBD1. The specimen was naive CD8+ T cells sorted from blood. The cell subset or site label here, explained by the study, means: CD45RA+CCR7+. This sequence was found in a man aged 25 to 40 in good health. The CDR3 in this case is CASSLVSGTGDNEQFF. In nucleotides, the sequence is TGTGCCAGCAGCTTAGTGAGTGGGACAGGGGACAATGAGCAGTTCTTC.